Listed below are T cell receptor beta chains from one sample, sequenced in a study of blood T cell repertoires in COVID-19. Libraries were prepared by immunoSEQ multiplex PCR; TCRdb keeps only in-frame clonotypes and omits some of them. The sample has some 380,000 clones, more than 70% seen once; the top ten hold approximately 1.3%. The sample consisted of PBMCs or T cells enriched from blood (not recorded which). The receptors were sampled from a young man who had recovered from COVID-19. Both conserved end residues are part of each CDR3. The D gene is left open where the match is weak. Expanded clones get a size class; other rows say once, few or many, or leave the size out.

v_call: TRBV2; d_call: -; clone_size: -; j_call: TRBJ1-6; cdr3_length: 14; cdr3_nt: TGTGCCAGCAGGCCGGGGGGGAAGGCTTCACCCCTCCACTTT; cdr3_aa: CASRPGGKASPLHF
v_call: TRBV5-4; d_call: -; clone_size: -; j_call: TRBJ1-1; cdr3_length: 13; cdr3_nt: TGTGCCAGCAGCTTGGAGGGGGGGAGCCCGGCTTTCTTT; cdr3_aa: CASSLEGGSPAFF
v_call: TRBV7-6; d_call: TRBD1; clone_size: -; j_call: TRBJ1-5; cdr3_length: 16; cdr3_nt: TGTGCCAGCAGCGGCGGACAGGGTTTAGGAAATCAGCCCCAGCATTTT; cdr3_aa: CASSGGQGLGNQPQHF
v_call: TRBV29-1; d_call: -; clone_size: once; j_call: TRBJ1-1; cdr3_length: 13; cdr3_nt: TGCAGCGTTGTGCCCGGGGCAGGGGCTGAAGCTTTCTTT; cdr3_aa: CSVVPGAGAEAFF
v_call: TRBV5-1; d_call: TRBD2; clone_size: -; j_call: TRBJ2-7; cdr3_length: 15; cdr3_nt: TGCGCCAGCAGCTTGGGACTAGCGGGGGGTGGCGAGCAGTACTTC; cdr3_aa: CASSLGLAGGGEQYF
v_call: TRBV9; d_call: -; clone_size: -; j_call: TRBJ1-1; cdr3_length: 12; cdr3_nt: TGTGCCAGAGACACAGGGAACACTGAAGCTTTCTTT; cdr3_aa: CARDTGNTEAFF
v_call: TRBV27; d_call: -; clone_size: -; j_call: TRBJ1-1; cdr3_length: 14; cdr3_nt: TGTGCCAGCAGTCTCCTAGGCAGAAACACTGAAGCTTTCTTT; cdr3_aa: CASSLLGRNTEAFF
v_call: TRBV10-3; d_call: -; clone_size: once; j_call: TRBJ2-7; cdr3_length: 15; cdr3_nt: TGTGCCATCAGTGATAGTTGGGGCGGTTCCTACGAGCAGTACTTC; cdr3_aa: CAISDSWGGSYEQYF
v_call: TRBV7-6; d_call: -; clone_size: once; j_call: TRBJ2-7; cdr3_length: 16; cdr3_nt: TGTGCCAGCAGCTTAAGCCCCAGAGAACTAACCTACGAGCAGTACTTC; cdr3_aa: CASSLSPRELTYEQYF
v_call: TRBV6-1; d_call: TRBD1; clone_size: -; j_call: TRBJ1-1; cdr3_length: 15; cdr3_nt: TGTGCCAGCAGTGAACGGCCAGGGGGGAACACTGAAGCTTTCTTT; cdr3_aa: CASSERPGGNTEAFF
v_call: TRBV6-2/TRBV6-3; d_call: -; clone_size: -; j_call: TRBJ1-5; cdr3_length: 14; cdr3_nt: TGTGCCAGCAGTCCAGACAGTTTAGCTCAGCCCCAGCATTTT; cdr3_aa: CASSPDSLAQPQHF
v_call: TRBV29-1; d_call: -; clone_size: once; j_call: TRBJ1-2; cdr3_length: 12; cdr3_nt: TGCAGCGTTGAGGGGGGTTCCTATGGCTACACCTTC; cdr3_aa: CSVEGGSYGYTF
v_call: TRBV27; d_call: TRBD1; clone_size: -; j_call: TRBJ2-7; cdr3_length: 14; cdr3_nt: TGTGCCAGCAGGCCGGGACAGCCTACCCACGAGCAGTACTTC; cdr3_aa: CASRPGQPTHEQYF
v_call: TRBV5-1; d_call: TRBD1; clone_size: -; j_call: TRBJ1-1; cdr3_length: 15; cdr3_nt: TGCGCCAGCAGCTTACCGGACAGGGTGGGCACTGAAGCTTTCTTT; cdr3_aa: CASSLPDRVGTEAFF
v_call: TRBV5-1; d_call: -; clone_size: few; j_call: TRBJ1-5; cdr3_length: 15; cdr3_nt: TGCGCCAGCAGCTTGGTTGGGGGGAGCAATCAGCCCCAGCATTTT; cdr3_aa: CASSLVGGSNQPQHF
v_call: TRBV6-2/TRBV6-3; d_call: -; clone_size: -; j_call: TRBJ1-2; cdr3_length: 12; cdr3_nt: TGTGCCAGCAGTTACACAGAATATGGCTACACCTTC; cdr3_aa: CASSYTEYGYTF
v_call: TRBV30; d_call: TRBD1; clone_size: -; j_call: TRBJ2-7; cdr3_length: 16; cdr3_nt: TGTGCCTTTAGACAGGGGATTTCTATGATTTCCTACGAGCAGTACTTC; cdr3_aa: CAFRQGISMISYEQYF
v_call: TRBV10-3; d_call: TRBD1; clone_size: -; j_call: TRBJ2-7; cdr3_length: 15; cdr3_nt: TGTGCCATCAGTGAGTCACAATTGGACAGGGTCGAGCAGTACTTC; cdr3_aa: CAISESQLDRVEQYF
v_call: TRBV5-6; d_call: -; clone_size: -; j_call: TRBJ1-4; cdr3_length: 13; cdr3_nt: TGTGCCAGCAGCGCGGTCGGGAATGAAAAACTGTTTTTT; cdr3_aa: CASSAVGNEKLFF
v_call: TRBV4-1; d_call: TRBD2; clone_size: -; j_call: TRBJ2-7; cdr3_length: 13; cdr3_nt: TGCGCCAGCAGCCAAGGGACTAGATACGAGCAGTACTTC; cdr3_aa: CASSQGTRYEQYF
v_call: TRBV7-8; d_call: -; clone_size: -; j_call: TRBJ2-5; cdr3_length: 15; cdr3_nt: TGTGCCAGCAGCTTAAGCGCAGGGGAGCAAGAGACCCAGTACTTC; cdr3_aa: CASSLSAGEQETQYF
v_call: TRBV19; d_call: -; clone_size: few; j_call: TRBJ1-5; cdr3_length: 14; cdr3_nt: TGTGCCAGTAGTATCCCACAGGGTAGTCAGCCCCAGCATTTT; cdr3_aa: CASSIPQGSQPQHF
v_call: TRBV5-5; d_call: TRBD1; clone_size: -; j_call: TRBJ2-7; cdr3_length: 16; cdr3_nt: TGTGCCAGCAGCTCTCCCGGGACAGGGAGAAGCTACGAGCAGTACTTC; cdr3_aa: CASSSPGTGRSYEQYF
v_call: TRBV5-1; d_call: TRBD1; clone_size: -; j_call: TRBJ1-5; cdr3_length: 15; cdr3_nt: TGCGCCAGCAGCTTGGAATCAGGGGGGAATCAGCCCCAGCATTTT; cdr3_aa: CASSLESGGNQPQHF
v_call: TRBV7-9; d_call: TRBD1; clone_size: -; j_call: TRBJ1-5; cdr3_length: 17; cdr3_nt: TGTGCCAGCAGCAACTACACAGGGGCCGCAAGCAATCAGCCCCAGCATTTT; cdr3_aa: CASSNYTGAASNQPQHF
v_call: TRBV6-5; d_call: -; clone_size: -; j_call: TRBJ1-2; cdr3_length: 14; cdr3_nt: TGTGCCAGCAGAGATACCGGACAGCCCTATGGCTACACCTTC; cdr3_aa: CASRDTGQPYGYTF
v_call: TRBV29-1; d_call: -; clone_size: -; j_call: TRBJ1-2; cdr3_length: 12; cdr3_nt: TGCAGCGGCCGGGGGAGGGGCGGTGGCTACACCTTC; cdr3_aa: CSGRGRGGGYTF
v_call: TRBV11-2; d_call: -; clone_size: -; j_call: TRBJ1-1; cdr3_length: 13; cdr3_nt: TGTGCCAGCAGCTCCGAGGGGAACACTGAAGCTTTCTTT; cdr3_aa: CASSSEGNTEAFF
v_call: TRBV7-8; d_call: -; clone_size: -; j_call: TRBJ2-1; cdr3_length: 17; cdr3_nt: TGTGCCAGCAGCTTAGAGGGGTCAGGGAACTCCTACAATGAGCAGTTCTTC; cdr3_aa: CASSLEGSGNSYNEQFF